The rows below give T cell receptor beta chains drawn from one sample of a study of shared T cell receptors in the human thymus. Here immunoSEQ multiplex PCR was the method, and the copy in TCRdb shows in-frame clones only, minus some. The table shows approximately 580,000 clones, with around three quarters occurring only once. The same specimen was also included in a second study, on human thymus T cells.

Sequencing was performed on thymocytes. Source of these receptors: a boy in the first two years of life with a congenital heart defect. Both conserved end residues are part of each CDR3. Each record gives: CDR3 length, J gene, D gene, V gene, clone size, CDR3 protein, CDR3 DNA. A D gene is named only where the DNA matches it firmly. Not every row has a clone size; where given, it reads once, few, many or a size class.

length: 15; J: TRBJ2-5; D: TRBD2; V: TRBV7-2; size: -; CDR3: CASSLRTSVEETQYF; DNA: TGTGCCAGCAGCTTGCGGACTAGCGTGGAAGAGACCCAGTACTTC
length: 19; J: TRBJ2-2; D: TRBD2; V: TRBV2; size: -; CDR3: CASSVGVAGGQTNTGELFF; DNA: TGTGCCAGCAGTGTTGGCGTAGCGGGAGGCCAGACGAACACCGGGGAGCTGTTTTTT
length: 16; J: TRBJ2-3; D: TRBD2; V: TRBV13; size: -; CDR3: CASSVILAGHTDTQYF; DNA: TGTGCCAGCAGCGTTATACTAGCGGGGCACACAGATACGCAGTATTTT
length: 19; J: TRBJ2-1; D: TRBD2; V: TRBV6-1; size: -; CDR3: CASSEGGGLAVSSYNEQFF; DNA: TGTGCCAGCAGTGAAGGTGGGGGACTAGCCGTTAGCTCCTACAATGAGCAGTTCTTC
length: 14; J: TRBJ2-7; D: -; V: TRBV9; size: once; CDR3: CASSVGAPAYEQYF; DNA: TGTGCCAGCAGCGTCGGTGCGCCCGCCTACGAGCAGTACTTC
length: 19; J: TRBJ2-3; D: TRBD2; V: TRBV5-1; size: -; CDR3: CASSLAMTSGKRGADTQYF; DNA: TGCGCCAGCAGCTTGGCCATGACTAGCGGAAAGAGAGGTGCAGATACGCAGTATTTT
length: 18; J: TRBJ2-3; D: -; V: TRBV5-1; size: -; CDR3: CASSLEGIQGTSTDTQYF; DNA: TGCGCCAGCAGCCTCGAAGGGATACAGGGGACTAGCACAGATACGCAGTATTTT
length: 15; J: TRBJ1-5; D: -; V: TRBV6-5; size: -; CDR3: CASSLREGQNQPQHF; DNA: TGTGCCAGCAGTTTAAGGGAGGGCCAAAATCAGCCCCAGCATTTT
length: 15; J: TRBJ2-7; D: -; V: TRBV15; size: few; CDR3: CATSRTDFPAYEQYF; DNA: TGTGCCACCAGCAGAACTGACTTTCCCGCCTACGAGCAGTACTTC
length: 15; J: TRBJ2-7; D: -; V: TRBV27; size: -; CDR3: CASSWEVPRPYEQYF; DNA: TGTGCCAGCAGTTGGGAGGTTCCCAGGCCCTACGAGCAGTACTTC
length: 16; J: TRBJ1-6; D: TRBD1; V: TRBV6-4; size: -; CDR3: CASSSGTGEGNSPLHF; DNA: TGTGCCAGCAGTTCCGGGACAGGGGAGGGTAATTCACCCCTCCACTTT
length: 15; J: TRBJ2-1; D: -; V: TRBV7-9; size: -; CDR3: CASHPGDRTYNEQFF; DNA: TGTGCCAGTCACCCCGGAGACAGGACCTACAATGAGCAGTTCTTC
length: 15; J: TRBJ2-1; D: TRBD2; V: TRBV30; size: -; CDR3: CAWRRTSGSHNEQFF; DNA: TGTGCCTGGAGGAGGACTAGCGGGAGCCACAATGAGCAGTTCTTC
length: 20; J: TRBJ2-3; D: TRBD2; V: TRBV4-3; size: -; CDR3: CASSQDVPGLHLNSTDTQYF; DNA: TGCGCCAGCAGCCAGGACGTGCCGGGACTACACCTAAATAGCACAGATACGCAGTATTTT
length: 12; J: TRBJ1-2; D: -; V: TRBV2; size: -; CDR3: CASRTYRFGYTF; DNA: TGTGCCAGCAGGACTTATCGCTTTGGCTACACCTTC
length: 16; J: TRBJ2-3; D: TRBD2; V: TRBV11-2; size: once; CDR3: CASTLSPGGRVDTQYF; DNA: TGTGCCAGCACATTATCCCCTGGAGGGAGGGTGGATACGCAGTATTTT
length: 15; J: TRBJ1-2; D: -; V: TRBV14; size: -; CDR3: CASSLLTGTRYGYTF; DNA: TGTGCCAGCAGCCTTCTAACCGGGACAAGATATGGCTACACCTTC
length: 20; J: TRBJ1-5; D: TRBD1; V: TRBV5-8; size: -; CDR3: CASSLAPLSRDRVGNQPQHF; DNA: TGTGCCAGCAGCTTGGCCCCCCTGTCCCGGGACAGGGTTGGGAATCAGCCCCAGCATTTT
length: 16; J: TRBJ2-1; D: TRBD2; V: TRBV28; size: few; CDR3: CASSFLGTNRGNEQFF; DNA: TGTGCCAGCAGTTTCCTGGGGACTAACCGAGGGAATGAGCAGTTCTTC
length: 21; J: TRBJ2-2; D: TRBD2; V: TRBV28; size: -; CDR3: CATVPGRRLAGGSTNTGELFF; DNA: TGTGCCACCGTACCTGGAAGGAGACTAGCGGGAGGATCGACGAACACCGGGGAGCTGTTTTTT
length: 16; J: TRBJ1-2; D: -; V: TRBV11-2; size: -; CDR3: CASSLDRTGIDYGYTF; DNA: TGTGCCAGCAGCTTAGATCGAACAGGAATTGACTATGGCTACACCTTC